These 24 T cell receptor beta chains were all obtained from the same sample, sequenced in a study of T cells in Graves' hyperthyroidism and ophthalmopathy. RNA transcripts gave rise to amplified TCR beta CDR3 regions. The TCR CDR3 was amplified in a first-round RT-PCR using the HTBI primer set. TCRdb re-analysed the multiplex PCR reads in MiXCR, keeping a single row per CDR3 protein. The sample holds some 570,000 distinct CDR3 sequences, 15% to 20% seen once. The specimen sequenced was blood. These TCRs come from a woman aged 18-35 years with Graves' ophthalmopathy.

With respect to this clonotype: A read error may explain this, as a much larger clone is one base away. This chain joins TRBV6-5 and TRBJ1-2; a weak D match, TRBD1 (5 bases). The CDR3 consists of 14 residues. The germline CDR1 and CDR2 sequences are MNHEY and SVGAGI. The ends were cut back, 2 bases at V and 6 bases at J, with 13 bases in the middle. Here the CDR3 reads CASSYDRSGNGYTF. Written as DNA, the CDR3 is TGTGCCAGCAGTTACGACAGATCAGGGAATGGCTACACCTTC.

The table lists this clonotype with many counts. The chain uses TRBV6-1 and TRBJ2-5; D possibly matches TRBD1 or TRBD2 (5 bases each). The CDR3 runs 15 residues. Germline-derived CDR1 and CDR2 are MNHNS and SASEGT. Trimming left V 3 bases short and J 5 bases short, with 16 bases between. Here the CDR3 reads CASSDLPGRVETQYF. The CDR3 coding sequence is TGTGCCAGCAGTGATTTACCGGGGCGGGTGGAGACCCAGTACTTC.

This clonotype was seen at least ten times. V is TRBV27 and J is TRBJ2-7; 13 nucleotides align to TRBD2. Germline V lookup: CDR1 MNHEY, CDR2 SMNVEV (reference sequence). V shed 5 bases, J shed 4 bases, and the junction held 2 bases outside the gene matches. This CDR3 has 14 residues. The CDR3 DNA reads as TGTGCCAGCAGTCCGGGACTAGCGGGGTACGAGCAGTACTTC. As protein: CASSPGLAGYEQYF.

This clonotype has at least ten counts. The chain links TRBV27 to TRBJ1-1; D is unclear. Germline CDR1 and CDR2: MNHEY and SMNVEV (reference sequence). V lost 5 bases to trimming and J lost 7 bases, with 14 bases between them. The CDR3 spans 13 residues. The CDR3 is CASSKRVMDEAFF. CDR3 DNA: TGTGCCAGCAGTAAGAGGGTTATGGATGAAGCTTTCTTT.

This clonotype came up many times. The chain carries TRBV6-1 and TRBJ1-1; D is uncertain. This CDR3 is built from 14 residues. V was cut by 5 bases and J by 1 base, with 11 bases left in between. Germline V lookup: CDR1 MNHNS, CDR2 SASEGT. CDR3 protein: CASSSMGRNTEAFF. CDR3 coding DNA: TGTGCCAGCAGTTCCATGGGCCGGAACACTGAAGCTTTCTTT.

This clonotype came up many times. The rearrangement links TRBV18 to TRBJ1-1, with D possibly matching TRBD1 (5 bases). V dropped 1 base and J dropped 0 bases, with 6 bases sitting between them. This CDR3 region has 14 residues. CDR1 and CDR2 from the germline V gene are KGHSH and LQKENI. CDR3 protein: CASSPLRVNTEAFF. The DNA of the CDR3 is TGTGCCAGCTCACCACTCAGGGTGAACACTGAAGCTTTCTTT. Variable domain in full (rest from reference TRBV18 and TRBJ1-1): NAGVMQNPRHLVRRRGQEARLRCSPMKGHSHVYWYRQLPEEGLKFMVYLQKENIIDESGMPKERFSAEFPKEGPSILRIQQVVRGDSAAYFCASSPLRVNTEAFFGQGTRLTVV.

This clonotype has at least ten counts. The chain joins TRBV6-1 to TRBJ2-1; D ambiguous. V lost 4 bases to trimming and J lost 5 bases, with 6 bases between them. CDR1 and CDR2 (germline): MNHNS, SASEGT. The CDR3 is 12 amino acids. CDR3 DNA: TGTGCCAGCAGTGTTTACCACAATGAGCAGTTCTTC. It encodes CASSVYHNEQFF.

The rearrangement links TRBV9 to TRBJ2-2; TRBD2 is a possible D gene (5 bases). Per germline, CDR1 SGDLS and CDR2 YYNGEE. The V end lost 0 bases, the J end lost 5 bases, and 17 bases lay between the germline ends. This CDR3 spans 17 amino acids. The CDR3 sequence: CASSVAVTRETTGELFF. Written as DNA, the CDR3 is TGTGCCAGCAGCGTAGCGGTCACGAGGGAGACGACCGGGGAGCTGTTTTTT.

CDR3 bases: TGTGCCATCAGTTCTTACAGGGTGCCTGGAAACACCATATATTTT. Its translation: CAISSYRVPGNTIYF. The chain couples TRBV10-3 to TRBJ1-3, with D possibly TRBD1 on 6 matching bases. Trimming pared 5 bases from V and 2 bases from J, leaving 13 bases between. The CDR3 is 15 residues long. Germline V gene sequence: CDR1 ENHRY, CDR2 SYGVKD.

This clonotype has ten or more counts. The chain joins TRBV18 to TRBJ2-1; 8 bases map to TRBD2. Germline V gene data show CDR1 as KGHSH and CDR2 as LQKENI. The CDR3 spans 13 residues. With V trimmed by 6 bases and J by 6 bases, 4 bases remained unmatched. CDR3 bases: TGTGCCAGCTCGCGGGGACTAGTCAATGAGCAGTTCTTC. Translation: CASSRGLVNEQFF.

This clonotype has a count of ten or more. This CDR3 reads CASSKSGGAWETQYF. CDR3 coding DNA: TGTGCCAGTAGTAAATCAGGGGGCGCGTGGGAGACCCAGTACTTC. V gene TRBV19 combines with J gene TRBJ2-5; TRBD1 matches at 8 bases. CDR3 size: 15 residues. CDR1 is LNHDA and CDR2 is SQIVND in the germline V gene (reference sequence). J was trimmed by 5 bases and V by 4 bases; bases with no gene match: 9.

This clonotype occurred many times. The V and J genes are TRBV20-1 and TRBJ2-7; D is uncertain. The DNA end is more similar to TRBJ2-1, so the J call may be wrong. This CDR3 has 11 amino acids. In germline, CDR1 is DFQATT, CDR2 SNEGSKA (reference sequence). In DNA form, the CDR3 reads TGCAGTGCTAGGACGACATACGAGCAGTTCTTC. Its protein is CSARTTYEQFF.

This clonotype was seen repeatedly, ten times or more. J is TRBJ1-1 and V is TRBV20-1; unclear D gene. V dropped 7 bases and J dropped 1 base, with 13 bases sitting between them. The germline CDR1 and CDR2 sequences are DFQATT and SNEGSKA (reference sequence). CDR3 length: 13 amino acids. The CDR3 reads CSVRAGTNTEAFF. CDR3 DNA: TGCAGTGTTAGGGCAGGAACGAACACTGAAGCTTTCTTT.

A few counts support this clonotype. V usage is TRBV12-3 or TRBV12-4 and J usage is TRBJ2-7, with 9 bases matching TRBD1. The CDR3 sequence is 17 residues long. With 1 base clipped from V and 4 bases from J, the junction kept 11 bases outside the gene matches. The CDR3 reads CASSLGVRWDREYEQYF. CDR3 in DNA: TGTGCCAGCAGTTTAGGGGTGCGTTGGGACAGGGAGTACGAGCAGTACTTC.

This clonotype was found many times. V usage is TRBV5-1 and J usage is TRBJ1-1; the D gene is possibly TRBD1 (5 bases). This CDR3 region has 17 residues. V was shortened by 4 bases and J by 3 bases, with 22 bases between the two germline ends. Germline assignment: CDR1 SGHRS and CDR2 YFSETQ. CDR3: CASSPIQGRALDTEAFF. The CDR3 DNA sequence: TGCGCCAGCAGCCCTATCCAGGGAAGGGCTCTGGACACTGAAGCTTTCTTT.

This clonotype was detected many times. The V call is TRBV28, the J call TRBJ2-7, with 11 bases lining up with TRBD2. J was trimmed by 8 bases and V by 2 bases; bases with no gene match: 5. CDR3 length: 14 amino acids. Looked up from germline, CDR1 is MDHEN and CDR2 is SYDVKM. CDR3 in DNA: TGTGCCAGCAGTTTACTACTAGCGGGAGTTAAGCAGTACTTC. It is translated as CASSLLLAGVKQYF.

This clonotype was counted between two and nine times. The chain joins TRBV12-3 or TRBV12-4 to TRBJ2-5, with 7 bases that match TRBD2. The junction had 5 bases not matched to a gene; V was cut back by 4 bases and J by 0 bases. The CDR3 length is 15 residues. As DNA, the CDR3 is TGTGCCAGCAGTTGGGACTACCCTTACCAAGAGACCCAGTACTTC. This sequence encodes CASSWDYPYQETQYF.

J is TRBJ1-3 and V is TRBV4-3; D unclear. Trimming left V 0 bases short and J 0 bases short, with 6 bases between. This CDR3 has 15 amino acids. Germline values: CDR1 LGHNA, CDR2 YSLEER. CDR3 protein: CASSQEDYSGNTIYF. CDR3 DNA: TGCGCCAGCAGCCAAGAGGATTACTCTGGAAACACCATATATTTT.

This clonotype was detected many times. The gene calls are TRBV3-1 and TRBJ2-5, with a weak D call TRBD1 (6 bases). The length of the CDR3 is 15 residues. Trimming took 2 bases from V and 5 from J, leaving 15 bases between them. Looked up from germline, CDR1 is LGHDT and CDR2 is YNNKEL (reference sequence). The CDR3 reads CASSQFAGDGETQYF. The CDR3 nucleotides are TGTGCCAGCAGCCAATTCGCAGGGGATGGCGAGACCCAGTACTTC.

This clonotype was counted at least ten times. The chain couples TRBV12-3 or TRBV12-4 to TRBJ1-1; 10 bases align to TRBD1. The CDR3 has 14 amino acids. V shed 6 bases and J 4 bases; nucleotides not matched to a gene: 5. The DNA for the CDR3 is TGTGCCAGCAGACTGGACAGGGGGGGCACTGAAGCTTTCTTT. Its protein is CASRLDRGGTEAFF.

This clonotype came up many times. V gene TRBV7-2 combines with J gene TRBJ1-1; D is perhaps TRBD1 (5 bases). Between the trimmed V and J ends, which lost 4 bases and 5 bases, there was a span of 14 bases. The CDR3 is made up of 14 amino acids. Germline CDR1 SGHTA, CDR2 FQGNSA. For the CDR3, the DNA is TGTGCCAGCAGCTCCAGGGTGGGAAGGACTGAAGCTTTCTTT. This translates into CASSSRVGRTEAFF.

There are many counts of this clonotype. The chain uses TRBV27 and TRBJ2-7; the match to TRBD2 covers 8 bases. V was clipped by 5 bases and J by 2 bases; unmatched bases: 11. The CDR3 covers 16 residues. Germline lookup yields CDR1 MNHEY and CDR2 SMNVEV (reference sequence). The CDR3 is CASSPLAGTRAYEQYF. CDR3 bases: TGTGCCAGCAGTCCCCTCGCCGGGACTAGAGCCTACGAGCAGTACTTC.

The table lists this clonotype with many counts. The CDR3: CASSEDAQGVRQPQHF. The CDR3 DNA follows: TGTGCCAGCAGTGAAGACGCACAGGGGGTTAGGCAGCCCCAGCATTTT. The rearrangement links TRBV6-1 to TRBJ1-5; 8 bases agree with TRBD1. The CDR3 extends over 16 amino acids. CDR1 MNHNS and CDR2 SASEGT come from the germline V gene. With V trimmed by 1 base and J by 7 bases, 9 bases remained unmatched.

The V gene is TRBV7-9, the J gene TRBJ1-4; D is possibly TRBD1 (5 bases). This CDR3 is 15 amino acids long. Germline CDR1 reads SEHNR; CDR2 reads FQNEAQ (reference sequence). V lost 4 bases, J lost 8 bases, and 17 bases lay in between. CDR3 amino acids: CASSSGTVDKEKLFF. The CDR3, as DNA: TGTGCCAGCAGCTCTGGGACGGTCGATAAGGAAAAACTGTTTTTT.